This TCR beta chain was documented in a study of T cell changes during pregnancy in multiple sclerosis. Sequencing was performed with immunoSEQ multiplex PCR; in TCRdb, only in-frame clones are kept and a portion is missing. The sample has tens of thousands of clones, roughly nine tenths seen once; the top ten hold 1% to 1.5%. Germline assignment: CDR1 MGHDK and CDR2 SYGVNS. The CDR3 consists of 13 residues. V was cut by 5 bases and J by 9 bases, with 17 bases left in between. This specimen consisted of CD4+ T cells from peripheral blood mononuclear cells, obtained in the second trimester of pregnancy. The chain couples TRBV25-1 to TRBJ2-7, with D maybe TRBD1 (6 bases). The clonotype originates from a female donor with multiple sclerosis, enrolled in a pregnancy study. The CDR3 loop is CASSPSPQGRQYF. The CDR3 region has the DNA TGTGCCAGCAGTCCTTCTCCGCAGGGGCGGCAGTACTTC.